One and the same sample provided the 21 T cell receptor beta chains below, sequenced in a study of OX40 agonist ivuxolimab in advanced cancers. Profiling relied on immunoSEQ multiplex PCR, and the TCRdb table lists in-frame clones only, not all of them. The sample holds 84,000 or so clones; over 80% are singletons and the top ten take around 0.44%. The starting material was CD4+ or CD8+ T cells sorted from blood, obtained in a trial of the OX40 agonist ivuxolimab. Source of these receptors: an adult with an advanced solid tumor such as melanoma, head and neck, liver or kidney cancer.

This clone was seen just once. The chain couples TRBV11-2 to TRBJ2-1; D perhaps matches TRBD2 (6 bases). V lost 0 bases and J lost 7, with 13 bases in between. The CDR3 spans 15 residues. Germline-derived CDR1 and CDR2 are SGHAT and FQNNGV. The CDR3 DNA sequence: TGTGCCAGCAGCTTAGATCCTAGCGCCCGAAATGAGCAGTTCTTC. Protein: CASSLDPSARNEQFF.

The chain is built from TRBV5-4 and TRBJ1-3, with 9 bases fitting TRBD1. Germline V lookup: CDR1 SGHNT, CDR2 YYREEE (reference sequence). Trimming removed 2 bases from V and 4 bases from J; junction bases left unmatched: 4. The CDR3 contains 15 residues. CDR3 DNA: TGTGCCAGCAGCTTACAGGGGGCTGGGGGAAACACCATATATTTT. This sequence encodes CASSLQGAGGNTIYF.

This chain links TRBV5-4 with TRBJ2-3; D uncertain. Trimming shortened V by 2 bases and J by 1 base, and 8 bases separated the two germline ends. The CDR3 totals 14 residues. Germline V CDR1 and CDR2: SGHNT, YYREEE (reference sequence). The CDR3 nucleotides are TGTGCCAGCAGCTTCAGCAAAGGCACAGATACGCAGTATTTT. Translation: CASSFSKGTDTQYF.

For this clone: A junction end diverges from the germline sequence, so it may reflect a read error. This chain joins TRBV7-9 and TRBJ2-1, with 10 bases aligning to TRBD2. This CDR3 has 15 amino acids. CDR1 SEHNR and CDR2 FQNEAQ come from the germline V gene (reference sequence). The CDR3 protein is CASSVAGGTYNEQFF. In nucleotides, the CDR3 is TGTGCCAGCAGCGTAGCGGGAGGTACCTACAATGAGCAGTTCTTC. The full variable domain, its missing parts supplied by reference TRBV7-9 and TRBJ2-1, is DTGVSQNPRHKITKRGQNVTFRCDPISEHNRLYWYRQTLGQGPEFLTYFQNEAQLEKSRLLSDRFSAERPKGSFSTLEIQRTEQGDSAMYLCASSVAGGTYNEQFFGPGTRLTVL.

The CDR3 here is CASSPRAAAGTSGSPGRNIQYF. CDR3 DNA: TGTGCCAGCAGCCCCCGGGCCGCCGCCGGGACTAGCGGGAGTCCCGGGAGAAACATTCAGTACTTC. V and J are TRBV14 and TRBJ2-4, with 14 bases that match TRBD2. The V and J ends lost 4 bases and 6 bases, in that order; junction bases with no gene match: 23. The CDR3 runs 22 residues. The V gene's germline CDR1 is SGHDN and CDR2 FVKESK. Full variable domain (remainder filled in from reference TRBV14 and TRBJ2-4): EAGVTQFPSHSVIEKGQTVTLRCDPISGHDNLYWYRRVMGKEIKFLLHFVKESKQDESGMPNNRFLAERTGGTYSTLKVQPAELEDSGVYFCASSPRAAAGTSGSPGRNIQYFGAGTRLSVL.

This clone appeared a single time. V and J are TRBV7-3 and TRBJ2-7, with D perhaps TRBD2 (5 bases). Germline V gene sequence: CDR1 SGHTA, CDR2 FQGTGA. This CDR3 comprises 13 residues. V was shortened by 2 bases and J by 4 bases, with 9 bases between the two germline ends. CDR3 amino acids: CASSLSGSYEQYF. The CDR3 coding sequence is TGTGCCAGCAGCTTATCGGGAAGTTACGAGCAGTACTTC.

CDR3 coding DNA: TGTGCCAGCAGCTTATCACAGGGGGCTGACTATGGCTACACCTTC. Translating it yields CASSLSQGADYGYTF. The rearrangement uses TRBV5-4 and TRBJ1-2; 9 positions match TRBD1. Trimming cost V 2 bases and J 3 bases; bases outside gene matches: 5. Germline V gene sequence: CDR1 SGHNT, CDR2 YYREEE (reference sequence). The CDR3 covers 15 residues.

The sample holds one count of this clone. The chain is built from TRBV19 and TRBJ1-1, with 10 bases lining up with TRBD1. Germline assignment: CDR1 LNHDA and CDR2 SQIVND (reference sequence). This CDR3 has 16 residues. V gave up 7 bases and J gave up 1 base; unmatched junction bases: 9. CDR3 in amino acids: CASKTGTGVWNTEAFF. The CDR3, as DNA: TGTGCCAGTAAAACCGGGACAGGGGTTTGGAACACTGAAGCTTTCTTT.

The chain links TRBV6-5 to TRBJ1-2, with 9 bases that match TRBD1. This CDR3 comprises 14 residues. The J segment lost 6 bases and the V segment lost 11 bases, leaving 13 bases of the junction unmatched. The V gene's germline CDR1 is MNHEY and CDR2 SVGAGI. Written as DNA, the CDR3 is TGTGCCGGTAGCCTCCTAAGACAGGGGGATGGCTACACCTTC. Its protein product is CAGSLLRQGDGYTF.

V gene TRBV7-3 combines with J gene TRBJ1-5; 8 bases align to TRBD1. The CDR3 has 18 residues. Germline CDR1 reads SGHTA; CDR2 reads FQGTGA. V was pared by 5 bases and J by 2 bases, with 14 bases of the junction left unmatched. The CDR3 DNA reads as TGTGCCAGCAGCCGTATACCGCGGACAGGGATTCGCAATCAGCCCCAGCATTTT. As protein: CASSRIPRTGIRNQPQHF. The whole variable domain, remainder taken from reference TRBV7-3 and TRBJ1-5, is GAGVSQTPSNKVTEKGKYVELRCDPISGHTALYWYRQSLGQGPEFLIYFQGTGAADDSGLPNDRFFAVRPEGSVSTLKIQRTERGDSAVYLCASSRIPRTGIRNQPQHFGDGTRLSIL.

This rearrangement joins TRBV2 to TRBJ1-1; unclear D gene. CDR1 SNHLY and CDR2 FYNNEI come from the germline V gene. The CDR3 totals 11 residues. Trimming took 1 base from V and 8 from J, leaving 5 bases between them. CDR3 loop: CASSEEREAFF. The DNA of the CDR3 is TGTGCCAGCAGTGAAGAAAGGGAAGCTTTCTTT.

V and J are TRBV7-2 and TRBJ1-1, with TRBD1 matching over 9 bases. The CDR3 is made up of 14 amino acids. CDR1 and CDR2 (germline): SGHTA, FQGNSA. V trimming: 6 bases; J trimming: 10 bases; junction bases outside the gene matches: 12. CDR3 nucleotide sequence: TGTGCCAGCAGACAAGAACAGGGGGCACGAAGAGCTTTCTTT. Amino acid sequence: CASRQEQGARRAFF.

CDR3 region: CASSQGGHEQYF. DNA of the CDR3: TGTGCCTCCAGCCAGGGTGGGCACGAGCAGTACTTC. The chain recombines TRBV10-3 with TRBJ2-7; possibly TRBD1 for D (5 bases). V was shortened by 11 bases and J by 5 bases, with 16 bases between the two germline ends. Looked up from germline, CDR1 is ENHRY and CDR2 is SYGVKD. This CDR3 spans 12 amino acids.

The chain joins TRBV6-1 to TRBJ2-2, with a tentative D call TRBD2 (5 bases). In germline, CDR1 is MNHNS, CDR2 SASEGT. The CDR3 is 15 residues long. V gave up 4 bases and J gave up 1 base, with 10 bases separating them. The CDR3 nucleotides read TGTGCCAGCAGTGCCGGTGGAGGGAACACCGGGGAGCTGTTTTTT. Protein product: CASSAGGGNTGELFF.

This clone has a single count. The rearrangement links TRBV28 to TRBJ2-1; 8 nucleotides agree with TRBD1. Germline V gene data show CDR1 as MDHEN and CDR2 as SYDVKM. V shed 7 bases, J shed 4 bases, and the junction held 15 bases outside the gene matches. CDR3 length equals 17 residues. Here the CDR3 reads CASIPPGNRGKYNEQFF. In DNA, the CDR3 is TGTGCCAGCATCCCGCCTGGGAACAGGGGGAAGTACAATGAGCAGTTCTTC.

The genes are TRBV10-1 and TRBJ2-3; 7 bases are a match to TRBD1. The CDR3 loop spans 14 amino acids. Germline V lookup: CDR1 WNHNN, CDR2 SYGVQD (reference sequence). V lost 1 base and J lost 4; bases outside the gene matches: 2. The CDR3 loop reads CASSEWTGSDTQYF. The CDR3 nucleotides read TGCGCCAGCAGTGAGTGGACAGGTTCAGATACGCAGTATTTT.

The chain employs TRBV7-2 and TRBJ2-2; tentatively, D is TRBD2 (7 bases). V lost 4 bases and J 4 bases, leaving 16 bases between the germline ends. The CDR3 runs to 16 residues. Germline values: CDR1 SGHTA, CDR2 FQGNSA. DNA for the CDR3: TGTGCCAGCAGCTCAGGCGGGGGCGCGGGCACCGGGGAGCTGTTTTTT. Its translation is CASSSGGGAGTGELFF.

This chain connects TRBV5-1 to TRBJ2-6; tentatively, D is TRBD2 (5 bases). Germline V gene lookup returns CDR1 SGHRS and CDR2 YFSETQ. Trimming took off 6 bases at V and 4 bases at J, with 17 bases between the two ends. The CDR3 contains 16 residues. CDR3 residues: CASTEAAGSGANVLTF. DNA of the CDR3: TGCGCCAGCACCGAAGCGGCAGGATCAGGGGCCAACGTCCTGACTTTC.

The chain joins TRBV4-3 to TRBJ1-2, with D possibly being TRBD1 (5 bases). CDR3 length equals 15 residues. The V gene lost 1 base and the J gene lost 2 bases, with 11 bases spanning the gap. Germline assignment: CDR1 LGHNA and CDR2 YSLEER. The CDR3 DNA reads TGCGCCAGCAGCCAAGGAGTCGGGGGGAACTATGGCTACACCTTC. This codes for CASSQGVGGNYGYTF.

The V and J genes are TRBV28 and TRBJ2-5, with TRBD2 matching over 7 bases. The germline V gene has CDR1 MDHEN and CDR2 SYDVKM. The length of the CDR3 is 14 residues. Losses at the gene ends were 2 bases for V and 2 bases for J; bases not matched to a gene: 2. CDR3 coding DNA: TGTGCCAGCAGTTTAGGACTAGTGCAAGAGACCCAGTACTTC. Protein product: CASSLGLVQETQYF.

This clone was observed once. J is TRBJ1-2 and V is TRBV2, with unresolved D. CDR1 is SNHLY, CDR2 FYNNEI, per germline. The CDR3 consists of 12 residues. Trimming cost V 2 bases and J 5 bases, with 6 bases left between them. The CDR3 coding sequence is TGTGCCAGCAGTGAATCGGGGTATGGCTACACCTTC. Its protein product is CASSESGYGYTF.